This is a list of T cell receptor beta chains from one sample in a study of T cell responses to AZD1222 COVID-19 vaccine. TCRdb's copy holds only in-frame clones and misses some; the assay was immunoSEQ multiplex PCR. The sample records 65,000 to 95,000 clones, approximately 83% being singletons. The material sequenced was peripheral blood, taken 28 days after the second AZD1222 dose. The source is an adult who received the AZD1222 COVID-19 vaccine. The CDR3 runs from the conserved cysteine through the conserved F or W. Fields, in order: V gene, J gene, CDR3 length, D gene, clone size, CDR3 protein, CDR3 DNA. The D gene is left open where the match is weak. Not every row has a clone size; where given, it reads once, few, many or a size class.

>TRBV9|TRBJ2-2|14|.|.
CASSLHYYTGELFF
TGTGCCAGCAGCTTACACTATTACACCGGGGAGCTGTTTTTT
>TRBV24-1|TRBJ1-5|13|.|.
CATSDTGSQPQHF
TGTGCCACCAGTGATACAGGGAGTCAGCCCCAGCATTTT
>TRBV7-4|TRBJ1-5|15|TRBD1|.
CASSLIDRAGQPQHF
TGTGCCAGCAGCTTAATTGACAGGGCGGGTCAGCCCCAGCATTTT
>TRBV27|TRBJ2-2|16|TRBD2|.
CASSLRTSGGAGELFF
TGTGCCAGCAGTCTCCGGACTAGCGGGGGTGCCGGGGAGCTGTTTTTT
>TRBV20-1|TRBJ1-6|15|TRBD1|.
CSASTGGRTISPLHF
TGCAGTGCTAGTACAGGGGGGAGAACCATTTCACCCCTCCACTTT
>TRBV19|TRBJ2-1|15|TRBD2|.
CASSPSGGSYNEQFF
TGTGCCAGTAGCCCAAGCGGGGGTTCCTACAATGAGCAGTTCTTC
>TRBV6-5|TRBJ2-3|14|.|.
CASTVFIGDDTQYF
TGTGCCAGCACCGTATTCATCGGGGACGATACGCAGTATTTT
>TRBV9|TRBJ1-1|16|TRBD1|.
CASSVGGTGGRTEAFF
TGTGCCAGCAGCGTAGGGGGGACAGGGGGAAGAACTGAAGCTTTCTTT
>TRBV6-5|TRBJ1-3|14|.|.
CASSPTGRRNTIYF
TGTGCCAGCTCCCCGACAGGTAGAAGAAACACCATATATTTT
>TRBV24-1|TRBJ2-3|14|.|.
CATSAASVVDTQYF
TGTGCCACCAGTGCGGCTAGCGTTGTAGATACGCAGTATTTT
>TRBV3-1/TRBV3-2|TRBJ1-3|15|TRBD1|medium-sized
CASSRDRVAGNTIYF
TGTGCCAGCAGCCGAGACAGGGTCGCTGGAAACACCATATATTTT
>TRBV5-4|TRBJ2-7|20|TRBD2|.
CASSLAPPKIRGGWSYEQYF
TGTGCCAGCAGCTTGGCCCCCCCGAAGATACGCGGGGGGTGGTCCTACGAGCAGTACTTC
>TRBV28|TRBJ2-7|16|TRBD2|.
CASNGFAGRGNYEQYF
TGTGCCTCAAATGGGTTCGCAGGGCGGGGGAACTACGAGCAGTACTTC
>TRBV18|TRBJ1-3|15|.|.
CASSRGRGSGNTIYF
TGTGCCAGCTCACGGGGCCGGGGCTCTGGAAACACCATATATTTT
>TRBV6-4|TRBJ2-2|12|.|.
CASKKGDGELFF
TGTGCCAGCAAAAAGGGCGACGGGGAGCTGTTTTTT
>TRBV7-9|TRBJ1-1|15|TRBD1|.
CASSLLSGGNTEAFF
TGTGCCAGCAGCCTCTTGTCAGGGGGGAACACTGAAGCTTTCTTT
>TRBV30|TRBJ2-7|14|.|.
CAWSVRTRDSLQYF
TGTGCCTGGAGTGTGAGGACGAGAGACTCCCTCCAGTACTTC
>TRBV12-3/TRBV12-4|TRBJ2-3|13|TRBD2|.
CASSLGTRSTQYF
TGTGCCAGCAGTTTGGGGACTAGGAGTACGCAGTATTTT
>TRBV18|TRBJ2-7|15|.|.
CASSPPWGISYEQYF
TGTGCCAGCTCACCACCTTGGGGGATCTCCTACGAGCAGTACTTC
>TRBV7-9|TRBJ2-2|16|.|.
CASSLEASSNTGELFF
TGTGCCAGCAGCTTAGAGGCTTCCTCGAACACCGGGGAGCTGTTTTTT
>TRBV30|TRBJ2-7|14|TRBD2|.
CACSGAGGPVSQYF
TGTGCCTGTAGCGGGGCGGGGGGGCCAGTTTCGCAGTACTTC
>TRBV5-6|TRBJ2-3|13|.|.
CASGDGYTDTQYF
TGTGCCAGCGGCGACGGGTACACAGATACGCAGTATTTT
>TRBV6-5|TRBJ1-1|13|.|.
CASSSRLYTEAFF
TGTGCCAGCAGTTCAAGATTGTACACTGAAGCTTTCTTT
>TRBV10-3|TRBJ2-3|14|TRBD2|.
CATGAGGRTDTQYF
TGTGCCACAGGGGCGGGGGGGCGCACAGATACGCAGTATTTT
>TRBV6-5|TRBJ1-5|13|.|.
CASSYKEGQPQHF
TGTGCCAGCAGTTACAAGGAGGGTCAGCCCCAGCATTTT
>TRBV15|TRBJ1-6|13|.|.
CATTIHFDSPLHF
TGTGCCACCACGATTCATTTTGATTCACCCCTCCACTTT
>TRBV7-9|TRBJ1-2|13|.|.
CASSGPGGYGYTF
TGTGCCAGCAGCGGGCCCGGGGGGTATGGCTACACCTTC
>TRBV7-2|TRBJ1-2|16|TRBD1|.
CASTAIGTEGRYGYTF
TGTGCCAGCACAGCTATTGGGACAGAAGGGAGATATGGCTACACCTTC
>TRBV6-5|TRBJ1-1|14|TRBD1|.
CASRRGTGGTLAFF
TGTGCCAGCAGACGTGGGACAGGGGGAACTTTAGCTTTCTTT
>TRBV5-6|TRBJ2-1|13|.|.
CASSWLLFDEQFF
TGTGCCAGCAGCTGGCTCCTATTCGATGAGCAGTTCTTC
>TRBV6-4|TRBJ1-5|12|.|once
CASSDVYGSQHF
TGTGCCAGCAGTGACGTTTACGGGTCCCAGCATTTT
>TRBV11-2|TRBJ2-7|14|.|.
CASSLAPGWYEQYF
TGTGCCAGCAGCTTAGCCCCAGGTTGGTACGAGCAGTACTTC
>TRBV3-1/TRBV3-2|TRBJ1-4|16|.|.
CASSQTRPGRNEKLFF
TGTGCCAGCAGCCAAACCCGCCCGGGACGGAATGAAAAACTGTTTTTT
>TRBV6-5|TRBJ2-4|12|.|.
CASKQGLNIQYF
TGTGCCAGTAAACAGGGCTTGAACATTCAGTACTTC
>TRBV19|TRBJ2-2|14|.|.
CASSIAGNTGELFF
TGTGCCAGTAGTATAGCGGGGAACACCGGGGAGCTGTTTTTT
>TRBV24-1|TRBJ1-2|11|.|.
CATSDFYGYTF
TGTGCCACCAGTGATTTCTACGGCTACACCTTC
>TRBV30|TRBJ1-4|15|TRBD1|.
CAWSVPGQGLEKLFF
TGTGCCTGGAGTGTACCGGGACAGGGTTTGGAAAAACTGTTTTTT
>TRBV28|TRBJ2-7|13|TRBD1|.
CASRTGGGYEQYF
TGTGCCAGCAGGACAGGGGGCGGGTACGAGCAGTACTTC
>TRBV5-6|TRBJ1-2|15|.|.
CASSPTSTGGYGYTF
TGTGCCAGCAGCCCTACCTCGACAGGAGGGTATGGCTACACCTTC
>TRBV5-4|TRBJ2-7|15|.|.
CASSPRTGPPGEQYF
TGTGCCAGCAGCCCACGCACAGGCCCACCGGGGGAGCAGTACTTC
>TRBV5-1|TRBJ1-1|13|.|.
CASSFKQGTEAFF
TGCGCCAGCAGCTTTAAACAGGGTACTGAAGCTTTCTTT
>TRBV5-1|TRBJ2-3|13|TRBD1|.
CASRQGSTDTQYF
TGCGCCAGCCGACAGGGAAGTACAGATACGCAGTATTTT
>TRBV4-2|TRBJ2-7|16|TRBD2|few
CASSQGGLAGTYEQYF
TGTGCCAGCAGCCAAGGGGGACTAGCGGGGACCTACGAGCAGTACTTC
>TRBV24-1|TRBJ2-3|12|.|few
CATSPQTDTQYF
TGTGCCACCAGTCCACAAACAGATACGCAGTATTTT
>TRBV27|TRBJ1-6|19|.|.
CASSYQQRGQVGHNSPLHF
TGTGCCAGCAGTTACCAACAAAGGGGCCAGGTGGGACATAATTCACCCCTCCACTTT
>TRBV18|TRBJ2-3|18|.|.
CASSPISGREVIPDTQYF
TGTGCCAGCTCACCGATCTCTGGCAGGGAGGTAATCCCAGATACGCAGTATTTT
>TRBV4-1|TRBJ1-6|17|TRBD1|.
CASSQGFRGGLNSPLHF
TGCGCCAGCAGCCAAGGTTTTCGAGGGGGCCTTAATTCACCCCTCCACTTT
>TRBV4-1|TRBJ2-1|16|.|.
CASSQELEDGYNEQFF
TGCGCCAGCAGCCAAGAGTTGGAGGACGGTTACAATGAGCAGTTCTTC
>TRBV11-2|TRBJ1-2|16|.|.
CASSLEGASLSYGYTF
TGTGCCAGCAGCTTAGAGGGCGCGAGTCTATCCTATGGCTACACCTTC
>TRBV2|TRBJ2-5|12|.|once
CASKRVRETQYF
TGTGCCAGCAAGAGAGTACGGGAGACCCAGTACTTC
>TRBV25-1|TRBJ2-7|15|TRBD2|.
CASSESVAGVNEQYF
TGTGCCAGCAGTGAATCTGTAGCGGGGGTAAACGAGCAGTACTTC
>TRBV2|TRBJ1-1|13|.|few
CASSELGGVEAFF
TGTGCCAGCAGTGAATTGGGAGGTGTTGAAGCTTTCTTT
>TRBV11-2|TRBJ2-3|16|TRBD1|once
CASSSTLRDRGDTQYF
TGTGCCAGCAGCTCTACACTCCGGGACAGGGGGGATACGCAGTATTTT